A selection of T cell receptor beta chains follows, all from one sample in a study of blood T cell repertoires in COVID-19. TCRdb's table, derived via immunoSEQ multiplex PCR, lists solely in-frame clones and lacks some. Here the sample spans 200,000 to 250,000 clones, 82% being singletons. Material: peripheral blood. Receptors originate from a woman over 75 with COVID-19, enrolled during active disease. CDR3s include the opening cysteine and the closing phenylalanine or tryptophan. The D gene is left open where the match is weak. The listing skips clone size in some rows; elsewhere it reads once, few, many or a size class.

cdr3_nt cdr3_aa j_call d_call clone_size v_call
TGTGCCAGCAGCCCCACAGGAGAGACCCAGTACTTC CASSPTGETQYF TRBJ2-5 NA few TRBV3-1/TRBV3-2
TGTGCCAGCAGCTTATTAGCAGATCAGCCCCAGCATTTT CASSLLADQPQHF TRBJ1-5 NA NA TRBV7-2
TGTGCCAGCAGCGTAGCTACTATCGGGCCCCAGCATTTT CASSVATIGPQHF TRBJ1-5 NA NA TRBV9
TGTGCCAGCAGTTACCAGTCCCATCAGCCCCAGCATTTT CASSYQSHQPQHF TRBJ1-5 NA once TRBV6-2/TRBV6-3
TGTGCCAGCAGTTCTGGACAGGGGGCAACCTACGAGCAGTACTTC CASSSGQGATYEQYF TRBJ2-7 TRBD1 NA TRBV6-2/TRBV6-3
TGTGCCAGCAACCTCCACGGCCCGAGGACCGGGGAGCTGTTTTTT CASNLHGPRTGELFF TRBJ2-2 NA NA TRBV21-1
TGTGCCAGCAGCTTGTATAGAGGACAGGTGAACACTGAAGCTTTCTTT CASSLYRGQVNTEAFF TRBJ1-1 TRBD1 few TRBV5-6
TGTGCCAGCAGATCAACCGGGTCAGCTGGCACTGAAGCTTTCTTT CASRSTGSAGTEAFF TRBJ1-1 NA once TRBV28
TGTGCCAGCAGCGGACAGCGCACAGATACGCAGTATTTT CASSGQRTDTQYF TRBJ2-3 NA NA TRBV7-3
TGTGCCAGCAGTTACGTCGACAGGGTGCAGCCCCAGCATTTT CASSYVDRVQPQHF TRBJ1-5 TRBD1 many TRBV6-2/TRBV6-3
TGTGCCAGCAGCTCCTACTCTAGCGGAGTGCAGTTCTTC CASSSYSSGVQFF TRBJ2-1 TRBD2 NA TRBV7-3
TGTGCCAGCTCACCAGCAGTGGACAGGGTGGGTGAAAAACTGTTTTTT CASSPAVDRVGEKLFF TRBJ1-4 TRBD1 NA TRBV18
TGTGCCAGTAGGTCCGCCGTGGGACTAGAAGTGCAGTATTTT CASRSAVGLEVQYF TRBJ2-3 TRBD2 few TRBV19
TGTGCCAGCTCACCCCCGCCCCGGGAGACGGGTGGCTACACCTTC CASSPPPRETGGYTF TRBJ1-2 NA NA TRBV18
TGTGCCTGGAGTGACAGGGCTGAGACCCAGTACTTC CAWSDRAETQYF TRBJ2-5 NA NA TRBV30
TGTGCCACCAGCAGAGAACTGTCCGGGACTCAGGGCTACACCTTC CATSRELSGTQGYTF TRBJ1-2 NA once TRBV15
TGTGCCAGCAGTTTCGGACATGGATATGGCTACACCTTC CASSFGHGYGYTF TRBJ1-2 NA many TRBV28
TGTGCCAGCAGTTACCGGAGGCGGGCCGAAACAGATACGCAGTATTTT CASSYRRRAETDTQYF TRBJ2-3 NA NA TRBV6-7
TGTGCCAGCAGTGGCCCGGAGTCCTACGAGCAGTACTTC CASSGPESYEQYF TRBJ2-7 NA NA TRBV25-1
TGTGCCAGCAGAACCACAGGAGCGAGGACTGAAGCTTTCTTT CASRTTGARTEAFF TRBJ1-1 NA NA TRBV25-1
TGTGCCTTGGACACGGGAGGCTTGCAGCCCCAGCATTTT CALDTGGLQPQHF TRBJ1-5 NA once TRBV30
TGTGCCAGCTCACCGACACATGGCACACAGGGCTATGGCTACACCTTC CASSPTHGTQGYGYTF TRBJ1-2 NA NA TRBV18
TGTGCCAGCACCGCCGAAGGGGCCACTCGATCCTACAATGAGCAGTTCTTC CASTAEGATRSYNEQFF TRBJ2-1 NA NA TRBV27
TGTGCCACCAGCAGGGCCCAGCAAGAGACCCAGTACTTC CATSRAQQETQYF TRBJ2-5 NA NA TRBV15
TGTGCCAGCAGCCGGACAGGGCAGAGCGAAAAACTGTTTTTT CASSRTGQSEKLFF TRBJ1-4 TRBD1 NA TRBV11-2
TGTGCCACCTCCGTACAAGATACGCAGTATTTT CATSVQDTQYF TRBJ2-3 NA NA TRBV24-1
TGTGCCAGCAGCCAAGGACAGGGAGGCACTGAAGCTTTCTTT CASSQGQGGTEAFF TRBJ1-1 TRBD1 NA TRBV3-1/TRBV3-2
TGTGCCAGCAGTTTGCGGGAGAACGAGCAGTACTTC CASSLRENEQYF TRBJ2-7 TRBD2 NA TRBV28
TGTGCCAGCTCATTCGGACAGGGTACCTACGAGCAGTACTTC CASSFGQGTYEQYF TRBJ2-7 TRBD1 once TRBV18
TGTGCCAGTAGTATGGGCACAGGAGTCAACTATGGCTACACCTTC CASSMGTGVNYGYTF TRBJ1-2 NA once TRBV19
TGTGCCAGCAGCTTCGATGTGGGGGGGACAGATACGCAGTATTTT CASSFDVGGTDTQYF TRBJ2-3 TRBD2 NA TRBV5-4
TGTGCCAGCTCCCTTGGACAGTACAATGAGCAGTTCTTC CASSLGQYNEQFF TRBJ2-1 NA NA TRBV18
TGTGCCAGCAGTTTAAGGGCTGGAGGGAAACTGTTTTTT CASSLRAGGKLFF TRBJ1-4 NA NA TRBV12-3/TRBV12-4
TGCGCCAGCAGCCCGTCCCCTCCCTCCTACGAGCAGTACTTC CASSPSPPSYEQYF TRBJ2-7 NA NA TRBV5-1
TGTGCCAGCAGCCGCCCCGGCGGCTCCTACGAGCAGTACTTC CASSRPGGSYEQYF TRBJ2-7 NA NA TRBV11-2
TGTGCCAGCAGCTTGGCGGTGCTCGCGGGAGAAGCCGGGGAGCTGTTTTTT CASSLAVLAGEAGELFF TRBJ2-2 TRBD2 NA TRBV5-4
TGTGCCATCACAGGGGGCTCCGGGGAGCTGTTTTTT CAITGGSGELFF TRBJ2-2 TRBD1 NA TRBV28